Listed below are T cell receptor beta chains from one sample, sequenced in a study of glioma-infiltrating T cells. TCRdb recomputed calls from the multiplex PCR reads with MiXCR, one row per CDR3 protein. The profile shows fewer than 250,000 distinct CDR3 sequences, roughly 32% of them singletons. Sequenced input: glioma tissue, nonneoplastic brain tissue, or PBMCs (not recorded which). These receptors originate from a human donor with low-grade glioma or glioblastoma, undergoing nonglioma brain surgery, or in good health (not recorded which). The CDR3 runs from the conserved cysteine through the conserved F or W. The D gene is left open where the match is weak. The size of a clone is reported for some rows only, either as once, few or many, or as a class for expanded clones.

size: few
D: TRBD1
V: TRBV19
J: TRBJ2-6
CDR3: CASTTGAAPGANVLTF
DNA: TGTGCCAGTACGACAGGGGCGGCCCCTGGGGCCAACGTCCTGACTTTC

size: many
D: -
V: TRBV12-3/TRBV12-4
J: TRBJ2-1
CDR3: CASRKLVADEQFF
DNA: TGTGCCAGCAGGAAACTAGTAGCCGATGAGCAGTTCTTC

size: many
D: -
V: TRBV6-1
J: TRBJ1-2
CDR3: CASSEKGRLANYGYTF
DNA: TGTGCCAGCAGTGAAAAGGGGCGCTTAGCTAACTATGGCTACACCTTC

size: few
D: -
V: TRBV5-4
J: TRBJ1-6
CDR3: CASSIGQPDPGSPLHF
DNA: TGTGCCAGCAGCATCGGACAGCCAGACCCCGGTTCACCCCTCCACTTT

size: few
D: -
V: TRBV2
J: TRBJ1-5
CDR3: CVSSDQTGAGQPQHF
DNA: TGTGTCAGCAGTGACCAGACAGGCGCTGGTCAGCCCCAGCATTTT

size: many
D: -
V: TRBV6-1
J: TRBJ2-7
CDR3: CASSASLWPVSYEQYF
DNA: TGTGCCAGCAGCGCCTCGTTGTGGCCTGTCTCCTACGAGCAGTACTTC

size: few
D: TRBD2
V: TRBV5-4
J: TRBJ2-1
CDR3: CASSWGLAGANEQFF
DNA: TGTGCCAGCAGCTGGGGACTAGCGGGGGCCAATGAGCAGTTCTTC

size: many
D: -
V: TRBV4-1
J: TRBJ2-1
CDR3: CASSQGGLLNEQFF
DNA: TGCGCCAGCAGCCAAGGGGGGCTCTTGAATGAGCAGTTCTTC

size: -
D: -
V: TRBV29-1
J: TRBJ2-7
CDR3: CSVAPTQSSEQYF
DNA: TGCAGCGTTGCCCCGACCCAATCCAGCGAGCAGTACTTC

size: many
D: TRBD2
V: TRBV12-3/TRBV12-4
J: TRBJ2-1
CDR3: CASIRGENYNEQFF
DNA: TGTGCCAGCATCCGGGGGGAGAACTACAATGAGCAGTTCTTC

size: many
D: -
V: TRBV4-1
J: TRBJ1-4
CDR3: CASSQDPGALSEKLFF
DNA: TGCGCCAGCAGCCAAGACCCCGGGGCCCTGAGTGAAAAACTGTTTTTT

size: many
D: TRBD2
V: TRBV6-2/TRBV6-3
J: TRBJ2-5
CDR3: CASTNPHAGDLETQYF
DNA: TGTGCCAGCACAAATCCCCACGCGGGAGACTTGGAGACCCAGTACTTC

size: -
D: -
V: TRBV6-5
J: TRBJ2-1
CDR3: CAIGRAYEQFF
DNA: TGTGCCATCGGCCGGGCCTACGAGCAGTTCTTC

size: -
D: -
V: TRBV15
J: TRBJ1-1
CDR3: CATSRDGRNTKASF
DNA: TGTGCCACCAGCAGAGACGGGAGGAACACTAAAGCTTCCTTT

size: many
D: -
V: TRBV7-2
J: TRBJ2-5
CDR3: CASSTPMAAQYF
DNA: TGTGCCAGCAGCACCCCTATGGCGGCCCAGTACTTC

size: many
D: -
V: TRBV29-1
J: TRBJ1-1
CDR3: CSVGPLDRPNTEAFF
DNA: TGCAGCGTTGGGCCCCTTGACAGGCCGAACACTGAAGCTTTCTTT

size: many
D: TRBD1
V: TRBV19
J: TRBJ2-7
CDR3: CASSRTGSSYEQYF
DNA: TGTGCCAGTAGTCGGACAGGGAGCTCCTACGAGCAGTACTTC

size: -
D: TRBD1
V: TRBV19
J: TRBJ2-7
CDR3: CASSHLPGQGHEQYF
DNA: TGTGCCAGTAGTCATCTCCCGGGACAGGGGCACGAGCAGTACTTC

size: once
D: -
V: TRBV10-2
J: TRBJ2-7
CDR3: CASSETRQRSAYEQYF
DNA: TGCGCCAGCAGTGAGACGAGACAGAGATCCGCCTACGAGCAGTACTTC

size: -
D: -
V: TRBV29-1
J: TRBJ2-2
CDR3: CSVAGSIDTGELFF
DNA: TGCAGCGTTGCAGGGAGCATCGACACCGGGGAGCTGTTTTTT

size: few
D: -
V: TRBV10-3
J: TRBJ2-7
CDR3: CAIRDSGYEQYF
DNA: TGTGCCATCAGGGATAGCGGCTACGAGCAGTACTTC

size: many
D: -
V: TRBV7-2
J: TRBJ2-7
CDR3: CASSLVGAVSAYEQYF
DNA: TGTGCCAGCAGCTTAGTGGGCGCGGTGAGTGCCTACGAGCAGTACTTC

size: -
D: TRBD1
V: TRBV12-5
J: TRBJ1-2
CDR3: CASGPFDRGNHYGYTF
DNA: TGTGCTAGTGGTCCCTTTGACAGGGGTAACCACTATGGCTACACCTTC

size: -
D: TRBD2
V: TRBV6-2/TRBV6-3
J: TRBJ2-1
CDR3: CASSYSGLAGVLGQFF
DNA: TGTGCCAGCAGTTACTCCGGACTAGCGGGGGTTTTAGGGCAGTTCTTC

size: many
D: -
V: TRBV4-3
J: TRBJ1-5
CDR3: CASSQGRRGFNQPQHF
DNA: TGCGCCAGCAGCCAAGGGAGAAGGGGGTTTAATCAGCCCCAGCATTTT

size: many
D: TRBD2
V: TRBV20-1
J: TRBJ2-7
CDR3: CSAGTSGFYEQYF
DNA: TGCAGTGCCGGGACTAGCGGCTTCTACGAGCAGTACTTC

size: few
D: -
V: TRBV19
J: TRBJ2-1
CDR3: CASSIGGMYNEQFF
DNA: TGTGCCAGTAGTATCGGCGGGATGTACAATGAGCAGTTCTTC

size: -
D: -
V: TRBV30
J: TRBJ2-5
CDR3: CAWSPPPSGIQQYF
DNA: TGTGCCTGGAGTCCCCCCCCGTCGGGGATTCAGCAGTACTTC

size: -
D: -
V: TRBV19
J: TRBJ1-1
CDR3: CASSPPGYTEAFF
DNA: TGTGCCAGTAGCCCCCCAGGCTACACTGAAGCTTTCTTT

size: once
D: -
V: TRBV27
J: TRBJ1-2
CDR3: CASSLLPKGQWSGYTF
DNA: TGTGCCAGCAGCCTCCTCCCAAAAGGGCAGTGGAGTGGCTACACCTTC

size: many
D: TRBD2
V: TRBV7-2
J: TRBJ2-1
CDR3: CASSSGTSGINEQFF
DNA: TGTGCCAGCAGCTCCGGGACTAGCGGGATTAATGAGCAGTTCTTC

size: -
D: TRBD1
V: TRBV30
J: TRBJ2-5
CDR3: CAWSPGGETQYF
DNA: TGTGCCTGGAGTCCAGGGGGAGAGACCCAGTACTTC

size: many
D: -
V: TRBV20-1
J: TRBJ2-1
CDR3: CSASLAVSSYNEQFF
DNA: TGCAGTGCTAGTTTGGCAGTCAGCTCCTACAATGAGCAGTTCTTC

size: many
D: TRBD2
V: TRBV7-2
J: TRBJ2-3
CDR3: CASSSLPAGDYTQYF
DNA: TGTGCCAGCAGCTCTCTCCCGGCGGGGGATTACACGCAGTATTTT

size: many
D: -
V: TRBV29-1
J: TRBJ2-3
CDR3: CSVDPSTDTQYF
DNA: TGCAGCGTTGATCCTAGCACAGATACGCAGTATTTT

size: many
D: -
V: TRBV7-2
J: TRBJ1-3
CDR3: CASSLASGSGNTIYF
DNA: TGTGCCAGCAGCTTAGCATCGGGGTCTGGAAACACCATATATTTT

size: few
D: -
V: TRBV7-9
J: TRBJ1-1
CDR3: CASSLPRTGATWDTEAFF
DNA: TGTGCCAGCAGCTTACCCCGCACCGGGGCAACATGGGACACTGAAGCTTTCTTT

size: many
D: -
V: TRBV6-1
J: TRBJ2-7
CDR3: CASSVPPGRMDYEQYF
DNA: TGTGCCAGCAGTGTGCCCCCAGGGCGAATGGACTACGAGCAGTACTTC

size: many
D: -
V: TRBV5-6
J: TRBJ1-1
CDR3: CASSSVGHLYF
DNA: TGTGCCAGCAGCTCGGTTGGACACCTTTACTTT

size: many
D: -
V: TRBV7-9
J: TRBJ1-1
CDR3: CASRGNTEAFF
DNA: TGTGCCAGCAGGGGGAACACTGAAGCTTTCTTT

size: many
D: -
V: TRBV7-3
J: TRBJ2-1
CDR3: CASSLLGGVDEQFF
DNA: TGTGCCAGCAGCTTATTAGGGGGGGTTGATGAGCAGTTCTTC

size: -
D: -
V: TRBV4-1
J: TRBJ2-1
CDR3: CASSQDLSGGVYNEQFF
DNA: TGCGCCAGCAGCCAAGATCTAAGTGGCGGAGTTTACAATGAGCAGTTCTTC

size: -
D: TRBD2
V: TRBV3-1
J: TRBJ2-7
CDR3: CASSLGLAEDYKQYF
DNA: TGTGCCAGCAGCCTGGGACTAGCGGAAGACTACAAGCAGTACTTC

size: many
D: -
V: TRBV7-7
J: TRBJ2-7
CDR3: CASSLSVTSYEQYF
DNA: TGTGCCAGCAGCTTAAGTGTGACTAGCTACGAGCAGTACTTC

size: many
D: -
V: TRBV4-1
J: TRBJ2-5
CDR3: CASSQELLAGETQYF
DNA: TGCGCCAGCAGCCAAGAACTGCTAGCTGGGGAGACCCAGTACTTC

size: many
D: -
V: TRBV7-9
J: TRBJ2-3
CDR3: CASSFIPDTQYF
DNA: TGTGCCAGCAGCTTTATCCCAGATACGCAGTATTTT

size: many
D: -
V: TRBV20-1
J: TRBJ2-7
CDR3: CSASEVQGYEQYF
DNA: TGCAGTGCTAGCGAGGTCCAGGGTTACGAGCAGTACTTC

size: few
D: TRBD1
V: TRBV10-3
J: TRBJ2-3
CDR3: CAISPRDRATDTQYF
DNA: TGTGCCATCAGCCCTAGGGACAGGGCCACAGATACGCAGTATTTT

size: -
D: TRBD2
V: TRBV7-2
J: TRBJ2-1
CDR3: CASSAWAVGTSGGEQFF
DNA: TGTGCCAGCAGCGCCTGGGCTGTCGGGACTAGCGGGGGAGAGCAGTTCTTC